This T cell receptor beta chain was identified during a study of T cell responses to AZD1222 COVID-19 vaccine. Study details: Pooling of second doses given at about 4 or about 12 weeks was done. Study-wide points: There were vaccine-associated CD4 TCRs across spike, dominant at 160-218 and 743-854. Sampling that yielded the repertoires occurred only after the peak T cell response. Among the donors, most were white British and more were female, and clonal diversity was possibly underestimated.

A remark on this clone: Its antigen remains unidentified.

This table comes from immunoSEQ multiplex PCR, and its TCRdb copy is limited to in-frame clones, with some not included. Among more than 150,000 clones, approximately 92% were seen once, and the ten largest hold 10%. Per the germline V gene, CDR1 is GTSNPN and CDR2 is SVGIG (reference sequence). V lost 2 bases and J 6 bases, leaving 8 bases between the germline ends. The CDR3 consists of 13 residues. Sequenced material: peripheral blood, taken on day 0 of AZD1222 vaccination. The clonotype comes from an adult in good health. The chain is built from TRBV30 and TRBJ1-6; perhaps TRBD1 as D (5 bases). In DNA, the CDR3 is TGTGCCTGGAGTTTTAGGGGTAATTCACCCCTCCACTTT. This codes for CAWSFRGNSPLHF.